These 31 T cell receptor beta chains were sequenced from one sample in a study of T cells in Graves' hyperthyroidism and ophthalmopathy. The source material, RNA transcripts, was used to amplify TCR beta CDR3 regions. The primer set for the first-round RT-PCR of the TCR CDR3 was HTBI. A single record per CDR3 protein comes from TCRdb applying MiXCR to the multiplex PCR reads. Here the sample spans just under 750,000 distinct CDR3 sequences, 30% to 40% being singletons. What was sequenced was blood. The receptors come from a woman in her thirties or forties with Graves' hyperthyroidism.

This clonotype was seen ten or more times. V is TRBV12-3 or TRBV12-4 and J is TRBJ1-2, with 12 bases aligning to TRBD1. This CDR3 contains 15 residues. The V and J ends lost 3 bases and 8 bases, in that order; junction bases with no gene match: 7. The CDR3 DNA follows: TGTGCCAGCAGTTTGGGGACAGGGGGCCTTGGAGGCTACACCTTC. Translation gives CASSLGTGGLGGYTF.

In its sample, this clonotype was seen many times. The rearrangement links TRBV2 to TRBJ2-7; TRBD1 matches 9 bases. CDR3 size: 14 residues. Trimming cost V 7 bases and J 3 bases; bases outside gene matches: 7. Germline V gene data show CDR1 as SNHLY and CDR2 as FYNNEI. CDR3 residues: CASNKGQGIYEQYF. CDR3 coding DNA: TGTGCCAGCAATAAGGGACAGGGCATCTACGAGCAGTACTTC. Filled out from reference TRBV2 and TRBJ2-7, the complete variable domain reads EPEVTQTPSHQVTQMGQEVILRCVPISNHLYFYWYRQILGQKVEFLVSFYNNEISEKSEIFDDQFSVERPDGSNFTLKIRSTKLEDSAMYFCASNKGQGIYEQYFGPGTRLTVT.

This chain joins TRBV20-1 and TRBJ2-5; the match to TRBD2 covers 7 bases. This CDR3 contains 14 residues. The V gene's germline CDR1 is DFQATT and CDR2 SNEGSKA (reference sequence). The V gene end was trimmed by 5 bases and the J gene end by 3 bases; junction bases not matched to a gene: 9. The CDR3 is CSAAAGVSEETQYF. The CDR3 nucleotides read TGCAGTGCTGCGGCGGGGGTTAGCGAAGAGACCCAGTACTTC.

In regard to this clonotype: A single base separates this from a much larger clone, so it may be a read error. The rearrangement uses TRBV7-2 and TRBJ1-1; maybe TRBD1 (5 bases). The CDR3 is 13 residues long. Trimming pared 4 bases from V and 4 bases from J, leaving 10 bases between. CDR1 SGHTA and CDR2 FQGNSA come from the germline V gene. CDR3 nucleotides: TGTGCCAGCAGCTCTTCAGGGAGCACTGAAGCTTTCTTT. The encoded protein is CASSSSGSTEAFF.

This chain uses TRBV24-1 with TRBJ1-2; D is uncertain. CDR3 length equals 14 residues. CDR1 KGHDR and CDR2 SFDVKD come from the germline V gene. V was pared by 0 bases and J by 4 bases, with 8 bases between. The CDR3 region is CATSDLHTAYGYTF. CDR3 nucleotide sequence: TGTGCCACCAGTGATTTGCACACAGCCTATGGCTACACCTTC.

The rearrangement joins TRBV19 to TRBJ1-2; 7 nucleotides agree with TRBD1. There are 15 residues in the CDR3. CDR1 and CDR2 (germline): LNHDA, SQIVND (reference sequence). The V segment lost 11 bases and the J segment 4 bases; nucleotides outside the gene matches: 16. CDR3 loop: CAWSPPTTGTYGYTF. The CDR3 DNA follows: TGTGCCTGGAGTCCCCCGACGACAGGGACCTATGGCTACACCTTC.

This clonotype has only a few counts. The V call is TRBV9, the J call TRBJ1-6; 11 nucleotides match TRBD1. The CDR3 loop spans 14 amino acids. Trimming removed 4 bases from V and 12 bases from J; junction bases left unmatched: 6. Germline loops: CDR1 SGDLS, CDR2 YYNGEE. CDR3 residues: CASSRTGGAVPLHF. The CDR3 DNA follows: TGTGCCAGCAGCAGGACAGGGGGCGCGGTACCCCTCCACTTT.

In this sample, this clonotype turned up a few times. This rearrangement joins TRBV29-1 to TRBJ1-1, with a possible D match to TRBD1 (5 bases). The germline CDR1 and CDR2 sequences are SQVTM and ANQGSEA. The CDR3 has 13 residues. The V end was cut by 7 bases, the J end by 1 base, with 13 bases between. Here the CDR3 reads CSAVSRGNTEAFF. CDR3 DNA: TGCAGCGCTGTTAGTAGGGGGAACACTGAAGCTTTCTTT.

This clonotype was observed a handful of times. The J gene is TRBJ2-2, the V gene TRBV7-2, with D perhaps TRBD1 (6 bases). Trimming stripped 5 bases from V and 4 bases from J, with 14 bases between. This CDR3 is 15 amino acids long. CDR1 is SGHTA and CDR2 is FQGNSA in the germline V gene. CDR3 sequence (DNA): TGTGCCAGCAGCCTAGGGGGTTCCGTCACCGGGGAGCTGTTTTTT. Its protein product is CASSLGGSVTGELFF.

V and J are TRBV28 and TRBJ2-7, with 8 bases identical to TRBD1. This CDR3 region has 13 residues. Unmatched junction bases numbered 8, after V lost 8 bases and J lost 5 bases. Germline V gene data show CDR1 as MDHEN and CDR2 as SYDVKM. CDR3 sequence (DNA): TGTGCCAGCGAACGGACAGGGTTCAACGAGCAGTACTTC. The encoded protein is CASERTGFNEQYF. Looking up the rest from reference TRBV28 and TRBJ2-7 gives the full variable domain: DVKVTQSSRYLVKRTGEKVFLECVQDMDHENMFWYRQDPGLGLRLIYFSYDVKMKEKGDIPEGYSVSREKKERFSLILESASTNQTSMYLCASERTGFNEQYFGPGTRLTVT.

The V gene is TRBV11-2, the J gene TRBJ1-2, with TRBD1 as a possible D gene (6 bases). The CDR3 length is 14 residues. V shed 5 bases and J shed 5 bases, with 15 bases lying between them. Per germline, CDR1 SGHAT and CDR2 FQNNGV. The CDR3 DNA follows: TGTGCCAGCAGCCCTTTCGGGACATATTATGGCTACACCTTC. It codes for CASSPFGTYYGYTF. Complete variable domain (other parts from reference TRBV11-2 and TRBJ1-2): EAGVAQSPRYKIIEKRQSVAFWCNPISGHATLYWYQQILGQGPKLLIQFQNNGVVDDSQLPKDRFSAERLKGVDSTLKIQPAKLEDSAVYLCASSPFGTYYGYTFGSGTRLTVV.

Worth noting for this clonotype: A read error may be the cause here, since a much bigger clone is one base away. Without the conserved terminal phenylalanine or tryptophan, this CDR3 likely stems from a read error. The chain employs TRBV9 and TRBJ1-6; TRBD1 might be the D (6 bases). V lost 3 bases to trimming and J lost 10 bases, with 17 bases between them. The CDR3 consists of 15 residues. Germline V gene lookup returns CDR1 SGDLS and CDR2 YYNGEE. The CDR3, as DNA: TGTGCCAGCAGCGCCTCGGGGGGCAGTGGCTCACCCCTCCACTCT. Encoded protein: CASSASGGSGSPLHS.

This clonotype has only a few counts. CDR3: CASSQMAGAVYEQYF. For the CDR3, the DNA is TGTGCCAGCAGCCAAATGGCGGGAGCTGTCTACGAGCAGTACTTC. V gene TRBV5-6 combines with J gene TRBJ2-7; 7 nucleotides match TRBD2. Unmatched junction bases numbered 10, after V lost 4 bases and J lost 3 bases. Germline loops: CDR1 SGHDT, CDR2 YYEEEE. This CDR3 is built from 15 residues.

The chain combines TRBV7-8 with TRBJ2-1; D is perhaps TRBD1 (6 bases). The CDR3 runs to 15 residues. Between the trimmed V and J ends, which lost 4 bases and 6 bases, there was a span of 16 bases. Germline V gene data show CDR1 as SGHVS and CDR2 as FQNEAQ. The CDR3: CASSSGRWTVNEQFF. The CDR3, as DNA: TGTGCCAGCAGCTCCGGGCGATGGACAGTCAATGAGCAGTTCTTC.

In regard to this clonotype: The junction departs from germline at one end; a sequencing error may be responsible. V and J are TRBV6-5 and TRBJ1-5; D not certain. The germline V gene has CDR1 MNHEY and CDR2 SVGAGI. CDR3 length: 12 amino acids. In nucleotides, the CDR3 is TGTGCCATCAGTTACGGCAGTCAGCCCCAGCATTTT. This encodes CAISYGSQPQHF.

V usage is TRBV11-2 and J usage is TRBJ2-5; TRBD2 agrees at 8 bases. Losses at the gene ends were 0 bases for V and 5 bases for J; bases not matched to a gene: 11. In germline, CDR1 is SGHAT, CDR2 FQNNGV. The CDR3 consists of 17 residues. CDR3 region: CASSLESAGGLQETQYF. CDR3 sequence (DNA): TGTGCCAGCAGCTTAGAGTCCGCGGGGGGACTTCAGGAGACCCAGTACTTC.

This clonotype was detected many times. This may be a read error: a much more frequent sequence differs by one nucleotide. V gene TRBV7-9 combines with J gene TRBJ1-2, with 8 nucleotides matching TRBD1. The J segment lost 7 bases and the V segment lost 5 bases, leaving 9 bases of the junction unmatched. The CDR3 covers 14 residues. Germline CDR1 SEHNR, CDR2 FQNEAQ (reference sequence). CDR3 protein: CASSPSAGGIGYTF. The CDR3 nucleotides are TGTGCCAGCAGCCCTTCGGCAGGGGGCATTGGCTACACCTTC.

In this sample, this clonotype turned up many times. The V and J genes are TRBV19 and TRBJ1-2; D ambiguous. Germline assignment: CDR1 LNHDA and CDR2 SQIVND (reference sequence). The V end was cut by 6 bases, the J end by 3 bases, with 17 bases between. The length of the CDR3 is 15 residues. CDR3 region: CASRIPGRTDYGYTF. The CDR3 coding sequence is TGTGCCAGTAGAATTCCAGGCAGGACCGACTATGGCTACACCTTC.

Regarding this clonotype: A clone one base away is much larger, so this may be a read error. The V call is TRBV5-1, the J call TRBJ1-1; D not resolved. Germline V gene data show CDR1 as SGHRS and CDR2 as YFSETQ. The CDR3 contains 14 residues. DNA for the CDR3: TGCGCCAGCAGCATTCTATCATCGAACACTGAAGCTTCCTTT. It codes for CASSILSSNTEASF.

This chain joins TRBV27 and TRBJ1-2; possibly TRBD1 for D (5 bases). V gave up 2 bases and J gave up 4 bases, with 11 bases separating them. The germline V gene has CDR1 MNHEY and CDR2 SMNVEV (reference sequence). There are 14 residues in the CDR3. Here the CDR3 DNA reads TGTGCCAGCAGTTTAGAAAAGGGGTTCTATGGCTACACCTTC. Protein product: CASSLEKGFYGYTF.

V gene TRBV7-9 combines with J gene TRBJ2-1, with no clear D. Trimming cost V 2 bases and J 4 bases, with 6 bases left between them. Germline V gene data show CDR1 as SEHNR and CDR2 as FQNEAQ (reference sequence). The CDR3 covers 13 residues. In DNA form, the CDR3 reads TGTGCCAGCAGCTTACACGGGTACAATGAGCAGTTCTTC. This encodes CASSLHGYNEQFF.

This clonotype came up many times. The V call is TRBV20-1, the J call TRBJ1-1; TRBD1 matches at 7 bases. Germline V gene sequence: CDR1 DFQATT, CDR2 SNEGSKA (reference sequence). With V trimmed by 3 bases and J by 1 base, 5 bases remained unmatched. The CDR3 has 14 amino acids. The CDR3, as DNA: TGCAGTGCTAGGCGGGGACAGTCGAACACTGAAGCTTTCTTT. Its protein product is CSARRGQSNTEAFF.

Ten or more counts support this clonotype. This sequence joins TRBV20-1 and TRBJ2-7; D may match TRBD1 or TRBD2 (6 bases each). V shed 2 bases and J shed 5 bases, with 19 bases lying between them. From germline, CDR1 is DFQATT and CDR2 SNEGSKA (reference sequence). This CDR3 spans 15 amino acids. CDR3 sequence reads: CSARSPLRDNNEQYF. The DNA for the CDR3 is TGCAGTGCTAGATCCCCCCTGCGGGACAACAACGAGCAGTACTTC.

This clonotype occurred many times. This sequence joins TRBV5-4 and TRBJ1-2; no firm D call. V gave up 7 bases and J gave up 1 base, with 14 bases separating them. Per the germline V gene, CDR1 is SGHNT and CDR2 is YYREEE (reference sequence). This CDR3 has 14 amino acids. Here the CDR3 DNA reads TGTGCCAGCTATAACCTGGCCGTTAACTATGGCTACACCTTC. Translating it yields CASYNLAVNYGYTF. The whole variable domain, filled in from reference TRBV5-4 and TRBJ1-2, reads ETGVTQSPTHLIKTRGQQVTLRCSSQSGHNTVSWYQQALGQGPQFIFQYYREEENGRGNFPPRFSGLQFPNYSSELNVNALELDDSALYLCASYNLAVNYGYTFGSGTRLTVV.

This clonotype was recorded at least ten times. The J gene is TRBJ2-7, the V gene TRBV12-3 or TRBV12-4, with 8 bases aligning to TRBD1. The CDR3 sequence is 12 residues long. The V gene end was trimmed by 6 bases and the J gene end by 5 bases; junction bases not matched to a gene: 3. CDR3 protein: CASSLDRDEQYF. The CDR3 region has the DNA TGTGCCAGCAGCCTGGACAGGGACGAGCAGTACTTC.

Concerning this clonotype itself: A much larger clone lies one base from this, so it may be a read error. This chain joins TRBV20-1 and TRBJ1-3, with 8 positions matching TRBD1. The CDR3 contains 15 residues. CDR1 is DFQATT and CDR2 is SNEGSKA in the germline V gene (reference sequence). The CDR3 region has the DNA TGCAGTGCTAGAGATGACAGGGGATATGGAAACACCATATCTTTT. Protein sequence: CSARDDRGYGNTISF.

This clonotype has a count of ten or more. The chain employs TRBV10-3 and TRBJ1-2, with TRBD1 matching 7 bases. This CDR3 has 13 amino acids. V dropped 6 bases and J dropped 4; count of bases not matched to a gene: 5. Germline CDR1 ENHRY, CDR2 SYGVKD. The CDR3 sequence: CAISWDSSYGYTF. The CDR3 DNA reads TGTGCCATCAGCTGGGACAGCTCCTATGGCTACACCTTC.

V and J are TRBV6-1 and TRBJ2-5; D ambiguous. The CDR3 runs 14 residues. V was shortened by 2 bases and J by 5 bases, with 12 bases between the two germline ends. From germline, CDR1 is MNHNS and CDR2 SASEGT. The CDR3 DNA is TGTGCCAGCAGTGAATGGGATGAAGGGGAGACCCAGTACTTC. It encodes CASSEWDEGETQYF.

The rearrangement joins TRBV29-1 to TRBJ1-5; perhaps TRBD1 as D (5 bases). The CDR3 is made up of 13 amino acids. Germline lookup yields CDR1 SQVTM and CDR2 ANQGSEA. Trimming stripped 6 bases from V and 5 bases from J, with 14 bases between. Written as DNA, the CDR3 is TGCAGCGTCGGAGGAGGCAGGGATCAGCCCCAGCATTTT. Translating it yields CSVGGGRDQPQHF.

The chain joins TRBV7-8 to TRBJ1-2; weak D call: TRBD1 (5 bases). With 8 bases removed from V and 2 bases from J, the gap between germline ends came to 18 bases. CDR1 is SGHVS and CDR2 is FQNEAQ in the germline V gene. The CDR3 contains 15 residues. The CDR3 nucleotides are TGTGCCAGCTCACCCTTTTCAGGGCCAAACTATGGCTACACCTTC. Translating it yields CASSPFSGPNYGYTF.

CDR3 DNA: TGTGCCAGCAGCTTAGGCCGGGGGCGGACAGTAGGAAACACCATATATTTT. Its protein product is CASSLGRGRTVGNTIYF. This chain links TRBV7-2 with TRBJ1-3; TRBD1 is a possible D gene (6 bases). The CDR3 loop spans 17 amino acids. Between the trimmed V and J ends, which lost 1 base and 4 bases, there was a span of 17 bases. From germline, CDR1 is SGHTA and CDR2 FQGNSA.